These T cell receptor beta chains were read from a single sample in a study of Ad26.COV2.S vaccination and SARS-CoV-2 variants. Profiling relied on immunoSEQ multiplex PCR, and the TCRdb table lists in-frame clones only, not all of them. The sample shows about 350,000 clones, approximately 86% of them seen only once. The sample here was peripheral blood, taken in a trial of Ad26.COV2.S vaccine versus placebo. These TCRs come from a person aged 18 to 65 who received the Ad26.COV2.S COVID-19 vaccine or a placebo. The CDR3 runs from the conserved cysteine through the conserved F or W. Fields, in order: D gene, V gene, CDR3 length, clone size, J gene, CDR3 DNA, CDR3 protein. The D gene is left open where the match is weak. Not every row has a clone size; where given, it reads once, few, many or a size class.

TRBD2	TRBV29-1	16	.	TRBJ2-5	TGCAGCGTTGATACGGGGACTAGCGGGAGCCAAGAGACCCAGTACTTC	CSVDTGTSGSQETQYF
TRBD1	TRBV27	16	.	TRBJ1-2	TGTGCCAGCAGGCCCGGGACAGGGGGCGCAGACTATGGCTACACCTTC	CASRPGTGGADYGYTF
.	TRBV6-2/TRBV6-3	13	.	TRBJ2-7	TGTGCCAGCAGTTACGCGGGGTCCCACGAGCAGTACTTC	CASSYAGSHEQYF
.	TRBV27	16	.	TRBJ2-2	TGTGCCAGCAGTTTTTCCGGGACGGCTAACACCGGGGAGCTGTTTTTT	CASSFSGTANTGELFF
TRBD1	TRBV11-2	16	.	TRBJ2-1	TGTGCCAGCAGCTCAACGACAGGGGAGGACTACAATGAGCAGTTCTTC	CASSSTTGEDYNEQFF
.	TRBV19	15	.	TRBJ2-7	TGTGCCAGTAGTATGGGGGGTCTGATGGTCTACGAGCAGTACTTC	CASSMGGLMVYEQYF
TRBD1	TRBV5-1	16	once	TRBJ1-3	TGCGCCAGCAGGCGCGCGACAGGGCAGTCTGGAAACACCATATATTTT	CASRRATGQSGNTIYF
.	TRBV7-9	13	.	TRBJ2-7	TGTGCCAACCGGCTGAGGGCTTACTACGAGCAGTACTTC	CANRLRAYYEQYF
TRBD1	TRBV24-1	11	.	TRBJ2-5	TGTGCCACCGGACAGGGAGAGACCCAGTACTTC	CATGQGETQYF
.	TRBV2	13	.	TRBJ2-3	TGTGCCAGCAGTACAGGGTTCACAGATACGCAGTATTTT	CASSTGFTDTQYF
.	TRBV10-3	14	.	TRBJ2-5	TGTGCCATCAGTGAGTGGGAACAGGGAGAGACCCAGTACTTC	CAISEWEQGETQYF
.	TRBV3-1/TRBV3-2	14	.	TRBJ2-5	TGTGCCAGCAGCCAAGAGGGGCGCCGAGAGACCCAGTACTTC	CASSQEGRRETQYF
.	TRBV3-1/TRBV3-2	14	few	TRBJ1-3	TGTGCCAGCAGCCAAACAGGGAAGGAAAACACCATATATTTT	CASSQTGKENTIYF
.	TRBV5-1	13	.	TRBJ2-1	TGCGCCAGCAGCTTGGACTCCTACAATGAGCAGTTCTTC	CASSLDSYNEQFF
.	TRBV6-6	15	.	TRBJ2-2	TGTGCCAGCATAGGCCCGGGGAGAGTGGCCGGGGAGCTGTTTTTT	CASIGPGRVAGELFF
.	TRBV19	15	.	TRBJ2-7	TGTGCCAGTAGCAGGCCGGGGACTCACTCCTACGAGCAGTACTTC	CASSRPGTHSYEQYF
TRBD1	TRBV11-3	15	once	TRBJ1-1	TGTGCCAGCAGCATCTCGACAGGGGTCGCCGGTGAAGCTTTCTTT	CASSISTGVAGEAFF
TRBD2	TRBV19	16	.	TRBJ2-1	TGTGCCAGTAGTATAGGCGGGAGGCAGAGAAAAAATGAGCAGTTCTTC	CASSIGGRQRKNEQFF
.	TRBV20-1	11	.	TRBJ1-2	TGCAGTGCGAGTATGGAGTCTGGCTACACCTTC	CSASMESGYTF
TRBD1	TRBV6-5	15	.	TRBJ1-3	TGTGCCAGCAGTTACGACAGGGAACCTGGAAACACCATATATTTT	CASSYDREPGNTIYF
TRBD1	TRBV3-1/TRBV3-2	15	.	TRBJ1-2	TGTGCCAGCAGCCCCTCAACAGGGGGCCGGGCTGGCTACACCTTC	CASSPSTGGRAGYTF
TRBD1	TRBV27	16	.	TRBJ2-3	TGTGCCAGCAGGCCCCGGGACAGGGGCTTCACAGATACGCAGTATTTT	CASRPRDRGFTDTQYF
TRBD1	TRBV6-4	15	many	TRBJ2-3	TGTGCCAGCAGTGACAGCCAGGGGGCCACAGATACGCAGTATTTT	CASSDSQGATDTQYF
.	TRBV4-2	16	.	TRBJ2-7	TGTGCCAGCAGCCAAGGCGTGGGGGCGAGCTCCTACGAGCAGTACTTC	CASSQGVGASSYEQYF
.	TRBV19	13	.	TRBJ2-7	TGTGCCAGTGGCGGGGCCGGAGACTACGAGCAGTACTTC	CASGGAGDYEQYF
.	TRBV30	12	.	TRBJ2-7	TGTGCCTCGGCGAGGACTTTCTACGAGCAGTACTTC	CASARTFYEQYF
.	TRBV7-9	12	.	TRBJ2-3	TGTGCCAGCAACCCACCCAGGGGGGGTCAGTATTTT	CASNPPRGGQYF
.	TRBV10-3	14	.	TRBJ2-7	TGTGCCATCAGTGACCGGGGGTCAAGGTACGAGCAGTACTTC	CAISDRGSRYEQYF
.	TRBV2	14	.	TRBJ2-2	TGTGCCAGCAGTGGACAGGCGAACACCGGGGAGCTGTTTTTT	CASSGQANTGELFF
.	TRBV12-3/TRBV12-4	12	.	TRBJ2-7	TGTGCCAGCAGGGGGGACGGCTACGAGCAGTACTTC	CASRGDGYEQYF
.	TRBV11-3	16	.	TRBJ2-2	TGTGCCAGCAGCACCCGGACAGAGTTGAACACCGGGGAGCTGTTTTTT	CASSTRTELNTGELFF
.	TRBV4-2	15	.	TRBJ2-2	TGTGCCAGCAGCCAAGTTGATTCAAACACCGGGGAGCTGTTTTTT	CASSQVDSNTGELFF
.	TRBV6-2/TRBV6-3	12	.	TRBJ2-1	TGTGCCAGCAGCTATCTCGCGCATGAGCAGTTCTTC	CASSYLAHEQFF
.	TRBV11-2	11	.	TRBJ1-2	TGTGCCAGCAGTCAAGGGTATGGCTACACCTTC	CASSQGYGYTF
.	TRBV24-1	15	once	TRBJ2-1	TGTGCCACCAGTGTCCCTGGGGCTACGGGAAATGAGCAGTTCTTC	CATSVPGATGNEQFF
.	TRBV28	12	.	TRBJ1-4	TGTGCCAGCAGTCTCTATAATGAAAAACTGTTTTTT	CASSLYNEKLFF
TRBD2	TRBV6-4	14	.	TRBJ2-3	TGTGCCAGCATGGCACTAGCGGGAGTTGGTACGCAGTATTTT	CASMALAGVGTQYF
.	TRBV20-1	11	.	TRBJ2-1	TGCAGTGCTAGCGGAGGTATTGAGCAGTTCTTC	CSASGGIEQFF
.	TRBV27	13	.	TRBJ2-2	TGTGCCAGGTCGAGACGGGGTACCGGGGAGCTGTTTTTT	CARSRRGTGELFF
.	TRBV19	12	.	TRBJ1-6	TGTGCCAGTAGTATCGGGGATTCACCCCTCCACTTT	CASSIGDSPLHF
TRBD2	TRBV10-3	12	.	TRBJ2-3	TGTGCCAGCGGGGGGGCATCAGATACGCAGTATTTT	CASGGASDTQYF
.	TRBV9	12	.	TRBJ1-2	TGTGCCAGCAGCGTAACTAGTGGTGGCTACACCTTC	CASSVTSGGYTF
.	TRBV7-8	13	.	TRBJ2-1	TGTGCCAGCAGCACCGGGACTTACAATGAGCAGTTCTTC	CASSTGTYNEQFF
.	TRBV24-1	14	.	TRBJ1-3	TGTGCCACCAGTGATCCACGCTCTGGAAACACCATATATTTT	CATSDPRSGNTIYF
.	TRBV5-1	16	once	TRBJ2-7	TGCGCCAGCAGTCTGGAAGGACTAGGGGGGTTCTACGAGCAGTACTTC	CASSLEGLGGFYEQYF
TRBD1	TRBV6-5	15	.	TRBJ2-1	TGTGCCACCCAAGGGGGCAGTCGCTCCTACAATGAGCAGTTCTTC	CATQGGSRSYNEQFF
.	TRBV3-1/TRBV3-2	15	.	TRBJ1-5	TGTGCCAGCAGCCCTCTAGGGGTTAGCAATCAGCCCCAGCATTTT	CASSPLGVSNQPQHF
.	TRBV7-2	15	.	TRBJ2-1	TGTGCCAGCAGCTTAGGGACTTCAACTTACAATGAGCAGTTCTTC	CASSLGTSTYNEQFF
TRBD1	TRBV10-3	15	.	TRBJ1-6	TGTGCCATCAGGGGACAGGGGGCTTTGTATTCACCCCTCCACTTT	CAIRGQGALYSPLHF
.	TRBV4-1	12	.	TRBJ2-7	TGCGCCAGCAGCCAAGACTGGGGCGAGCAGTACTTC	CASSQDWGEQYF
TRBD2	TRBV27	15	.	TRBJ2-7	TGTGCCAGCAGTTATCGGGGGGGCCACTCCTACGAGCAGTACTTC	CASSYRGGHSYEQYF
.	TRBV28	15	.	TRBJ2-2	TGTGCCAGCAGTCCTAGGGACTGGGACACCGGGGAGCTGTTTTTT	CASSPRDWDTGELFF
TRBD1	TRBV3-1/TRBV3-2	15	.	TRBJ1-3	TGTGCCAGCAGCCAGGCGACAGGGGTCGGAAACACCATATATTTT	CASSQATGVGNTIYF
.	TRBV12-3/TRBV12-4	13	.	TRBJ1-1	TGTGCCAGCACACGACAGCATAACACTGAAGCTTTCTTT	CASTRQHNTEAFF
.	TRBV30	13	.	TRBJ2-7	TGTGCCTGGAGAAAGGAGGGCTCCTACGAGCAGTACTTC	CAWRKEGSYEQYF
TRBD1	TRBV4-3	14	.	TRBJ1-1	TGCGCCAGCAGCCAAGTCGCCAGGGGGTTACTCACTTTCTTT	CASSQVARGLLTFF
.	TRBV18	17	.	TRBJ2-2	TGTGCCAGCTCACCACCGAAGGGACGGGAGAACACCGGGGAGCTGTTTTTT	CASSPPKGRENTGELFF
.	TRBV5-1	14	.	TRBJ2-3	TGCGCCAGCAGCCCAGGGGGGGCCGCGGATACGCAGTATTTT	CASSPGGAADTQYF